One sample yielded the 20 T cell receptor beta chains listed below, sequenced in a study of cytomegalovirus exposure and HLA in healthy donors. PCR was performed using 60 Vbeta and 13 Jbeta primers. Data came from immunoSEQ multiplex PCR; TCRdb stores just in-frame clones and leaves some out. The sample holds 110,000 or so clones; roughly 80% are singletons and the top ten take around 4.9%. The source material was PBMCs. The origin of the receptors is a man between 50 and 59 years old in good health and CMV-seropositive.

This clone appeared a few times. The chain joins TRBV7-6 to TRBJ1-1, with D hard to call. Germline CDR1 is SGHVS and CDR2 is FNYEAQ. The CDR3 length is 16 residues. The V and J ends lost 1 base and 5 bases respectively, with 17 bases between them. The CDR3 sequence is CASSLEVGGPGTEAFF. The CDR3 DNA reads TGTGCCAGCAGCTTAGAGGTCGGAGGGCCCGGGACTGAAGCTTTCTTT.

The V and J genes are TRBV19 and TRBJ1-2; possibly TRBD1 for D (6 bases). This CDR3 spans 15 amino acids. The germline V and J ends were trimmed by 3 bases and 4 bases, with 15 bases remaining between them. Germline CDR1 and CDR2: LNHDA and SQIVND (reference sequence). CDR3 loop: CASSIAGGQVYGYTF. The CDR3 DNA sequence: TGTGCCAGTAGTATTGCCGGGGGGCAGGTCTATGGCTACACCTTC.

The chain carries TRBV10-3 and TRBJ2-7; D is ambiguous. The CDR3 is made up of 13 amino acids. The germline V and J ends were trimmed by 6 bases and 0 bases, with 9 bases remaining between them. Germline values: CDR1 ENHRY, CDR2 SYGVKD. As DNA, the CDR3 is TGTGCCATCAGGGAGACGGGCTCCTACGAGCAGTACTTC. This sequence encodes CAIRETGSYEQYF.

V is TRBV6-1 and J is TRBJ2-4, with TRBD2 matching over 10 bases. CDR3 length equals 18 residues. With 3 bases clipped from V and 1 base from J, the junction kept 9 bases outside the gene matches. Germline CDR1 and CDR2: MNHNS and SASEGT. CDR3 DNA: TGTGCCAGCAGTGACGAGCGGGGGGGCCTTGCGGCCAAAAACATTCAGTACTTC. Translated, it gives CASSDERGGLAAKNIQYF.

The chain carries TRBV7-8 and TRBJ1-3; a possible D gene is TRBD1 (6 bases). V dropped 1 base and J dropped 4 bases, with 14 bases sitting between them. This CDR3 is 16 amino acids long. Germline V gene lookup returns CDR1 SGHVS and CDR2 FQNEAQ. The CDR3: CASSLERGRGGNTIYF. In DNA form, the CDR3 reads TGTGCCAGCAGCTTAGAACGGGGCAGGGGCGGAAACACCATATATTTT.

The chain has TRBV19 and TRBJ2-2; D is unclear. The V gene lost 8 bases and the J gene lost 2 bases, with 12 bases spanning the gap. This CDR3 region has 14 residues. CDR1 and CDR2 (germline): LNHDA, SQIVND (reference sequence). The CDR3 nucleotides read TGTGCCAGTGCTCCCAACCTAAACACCGGGGAGCTGTTTTTT. Its translation: CASAPNLNTGELFF.

V gene TRBV7-2 combines with J gene TRBJ2-7; possible D gene TRBD2, 6 bases. V lost 5 bases, J lost 4 bases, and 15 bases lay in between. The CDR3 length is 14 residues. Per germline, CDR1 SGHTA and CDR2 FQGNSA. Here the CDR3 DNA reads TGTGCCAGCAGCAACTACCAGCGGGTATACGAGCAGTACTTC. The encoded protein is CASSNYQRVYEQYF. The full variable domain, its missing parts supplied by reference TRBV7-2 and TRBJ2-7, is GAGVSQSPSNKVTEKGKDVELRCDPISGHTALYWYRQSLGQGLEFLIYFQGNSAPDKSGLPSDRFSAERTGGSVSTLTIQRTQQEDSAVYLCASSNYQRVYEQYFGPGTRLTVT.

This clone appeared a few times. The chain joins TRBV7-2 to TRBJ2-7; 7 bases agree with TRBD2. The CDR3 is 13 amino acids. The germline V gene encodes CDR1 SGHTA and CDR2 FQGNSA. With V trimmed by 6 bases and J by 3 bases, 5 bases remained unmatched. This chain's CDR3 is CASSREVIYEQYF. In nucleotides, the CDR3 is TGTGCCAGCAGTCGGGAGGTGATCTACGAGCAGTACTTC.

The chain couples TRBV2 to TRBJ1-2, with 9 bases fitting TRBD1. This CDR3 comprises 10 residues. Germline loops: CDR1 SNHLY, CDR2 FYNNEI. The CDR3 sequence is CAQGAPGYTF. CDR3 DNA sequence: TGTGCACAGGGGGCGCCCGGCTACACCTTC.

The chain employs TRBV2 and TRBJ2-5; 7 bases map to TRBD1. V shed 8 bases and J 7 bases; nucleotides not matched to a gene: 4. CDR1 SNHLY and CDR2 FYNNEI come from the germline V gene. The CDR3 is 11 residues long. The CDR3 sequence is CASQTGLTQYF. CDR3 nucleotides: TGTGCCAGCCAGACAGGGCTGACCCAGTACTTC.

This clone was found a few times. The CDR3 DNA reads as TGTGCCAGCAGCCCGACAGGGGGTGAAAAACTGTTTTTT. Encoded protein: CASSPTGGEKLFF. V is TRBV7-2 and J is TRBJ1-4; 9 bases match TRBD1. Germline loops: CDR1 SGHTA, CDR2 FQGNSA. This CDR3 comprises 13 residues. With V trimmed by 5 bases and J by 7 bases, 2 bases remained unmatched.

The sample holds one count of this clone. The rearrangement uses TRBV29-1 and TRBJ2-7, with D possibly being TRBD2 (6 bases). Trimming cost V 6 bases and J 0 bases, with 15 bases left between them. The CDR3 is 14 residues long. Germline lookup yields CDR1 SQVTM and CDR2 ANQGSEA. CDR3 amino acids: CSVKSGTSSYEQYF. Here the CDR3 DNA reads TGCAGCGTGAAGTCCGGGACTTCCTCCTACGAGCAGTACTTC.

The table lists this clone with a count of one. The rearrangement joins TRBV5-1 to TRBJ1-3; no definite D call. The ends were cut back, 3 bases at V and 4 bases at J, with 11 bases in the middle. The CDR3 consists of 14 residues. The germline V gene encodes CDR1 SGHRS and CDR2 YFSETQ. CDR3 bases: TGCGCCAGCAGCTCGATGCCGAGGGGAAACACCATATATTTT. Protein product: CASSSMPRGNTIYF.

The gene calls are TRBV6-5 and TRBJ2-1; D is undetermined. The V gene lost 5 bases and the J gene lost 2 bases, with 10 bases spanning the gap. The CDR3 contains 14 residues. From germline, CDR1 is MNHEY and CDR2 SVGAGI. The CDR3 loop is CASSSPPAYNEQFF. As DNA, the CDR3 is TGTGCCAGCAGTAGCCCCCCGGCCTACAATGAGCAGTTCTTC.

This clone was seen only a few times. This chain links TRBV10-2 with TRBJ2-7; D perhaps matches TRBD2 (5 bases). Germline V gene lookup returns CDR1 WSHSY and CDR2 SAAADI. This CDR3 is built from 14 residues. Trimming stripped 10 bases from V and 5 bases from J, with 21 bases between. This CDR3 reads CATLERAVGNEQYF. The CDR3 coding sequence is TGCGCCACCCTCGAGAGAGCGGTGGGGAACGAGCAGTACTTC.

This chain uses TRBV6-5 with TRBJ1-1; 10 bases line up with TRBD1. Germline V gives CDR1 MNHEY, CDR2 SVGAGI. V shed 4 bases, J shed 4 bases, and the junction held 6 bases outside the gene matches. The CDR3 consists of 15 residues. The CDR3 bases are TGTGCCAGCAGTTCCGCTGGGACAGGGGTCACTGAAGCTTTCTTT. Its translation is CASSSAGTGVTEAFF.

V and J are TRBV7-2 and TRBJ2-7; TRBD2 aligns across 11 bases. The germline V gene encodes CDR1 SGHTA and CDR2 FQGNSA. The junction had 8 bases not matched to a gene; V was cut back by 3 bases and J by 7 bases. The CDR3 loop spans 15 amino acids. CDR3 coding DNA: TGTGCCAGCAGCTTCTCTACTAGCGGGAGTTCGGAGCAGTACTTC. It specifies CASSFSTSGSSEQYF.

There are a few counts of this clone. V usage is TRBV5-4 and J usage is TRBJ2-5; D possibly corresponds to TRBD1 (5 bases). The end of the DNA aligns better with TRBJ2-7, so the J call may be wrong. Germline V gene sequence: CDR1 SGHNT, CDR2 YYREEE (reference sequence). The CDR3 loop spans 12 amino acids. This CDR3 is CASSLEGYEQYF. CDR3 sequence (DNA): TGTGCCAGCAGCTTGGAGGGGTACGAGCAGTACTTC.

V is TRBV5-6 and J is TRBJ1-1; D perhaps matches TRBD1 (5 bases). V lost 3 bases and J 11 bases, leaving 11 bases between the germline ends. CDR1 and CDR2 from the germline V gene are SGHDT and YYEEEE. There are 11 residues in the CDR3. CDR3 sequence: CASSWGEEAFF. CDR3 bases: TGTGCCAGCAGCTGGGGCGAGGAGGCTTTCTTT.

The V gene is TRBV6-1, the J gene TRBJ2-7; possibly TRBD1 for D (5 bases). CDR3 length equals 15 residues. V was pared by 0 bases and J by 2 bases, with 11 bases between. CDR1 MNHNS and CDR2 SASEGT come from the germline V gene. CDR3 coding DNA: TGTGCCAGCAGTGAAGCGCGCAGGGTAACCTACGAGCAGTACTTC. Protein product: CASSEARRVTYEQYF.